This TCR beta chain was observed in a study of T cells in Graves' hyperthyroidism and ophthalmopathy. Study conclusions and caveats: Blood also held most thyroid clonotypes expanded beyond 0.001.

RNA transcripts were the template for amplifying TCR beta CDR3 regions. First-round RT-PCR targeting the TCR CDR3 was performed with the HTBI primer set. MiXCR, applied by TCRdb to the multiplex PCR reads, yields one record per CDR3 protein. The sample yields 600,000 to 750,000 distinct CDR3 sequences, approximately 15% seen once. Clinical symptoms, serum thyroxine, TRAb, thyroid ultrasound and orbital computed tomography established diagnosis. Source material for PBMCs was 10 ml fresh peripheral blood. V gave up 5 bases and J gave up 4 bases; unmatched junction bases: 2. The CDR3 covers 14 residues. Germline lookup yields CDR1 SNHLY and CDR2 FYNNEI. At least ten counts were recorded for this clonotype. Its antigen is unknown.

The specimen sequenced was blood. The receptor was derived from a man in his fifties with Graves' hyperthyroidism. V is TRBV2 and J is TRBJ2-1; 10 positions match TRBD2. The CDR3 loop is CASSIAGGYNEQFF. As DNA, the CDR3 is TGTGCCAGCAGTATAGCGGGAGGATACAATGAGCAGTTCTTC.